This T cell receptor beta chain was captured in a study of T cells after yellow fever vaccination. General study results and limits: Just a small share of clonotypes turned up in the CD4 compartment as well as the CD8 compartment.

This CDR3 is built from 12 residues. CDR1 and CDR2 from the germline V gene are KGHSH and LQKENI. Trimming left V 6 bases short and J 3 bases short, with 8 bases between. TCR cDNA was made by 5'RACE template switching, adding a universal primer site and UMIs. MiXCR was run by TCRdb on the 5' RACE reads, yielding one entry per CDR3 protein. The data hold some 300,000 distinct CDR3 sequences, with around 8.6% observed a single time. This clonotype was seen more than once but under ten times. Its antigen is currently unknown. The receptor was isolated from a man aged 18 to 30 who received the YFV17D yellow fever vaccine. The chain links TRBV18 to TRBJ2-5, with D hard to call. The sample was CD4+ T cells sorted from PBMCs, taken 5 days after the yellow fever booster vaccination. CDR3 coding DNA: TGTGCCAGCTCCACAAGAGAAGAGACCCAGTACTTC. This codes for CASSTREETQYF.